The 20 T cell receptor beta chains below were found in one sample sequenced in a study of T cells in Graves' hyperthyroidism and ophthalmopathy. RNA transcripts served as the template for amplifying TCR beta CDR3 regions. HTBI primers were employed in a first-round RT-PCR of the TCR CDR3. From the multiplex PCR reads, TCRdb called clonotypes with MiXCR, one entry per CDR3 protein. Of about 840,000 distinct CDR3 sequences in the sample, 35% to 45% were seen once. Sequenced material: blood. The receptors come from a man in his late teens or twenties with Graves' hyperthyroidism.

The V gene is TRBV10-3, the J gene TRBJ2-7; D unresolved. CDR3 size: 11 residues. Trimming removed 3 bases from V and 6 bases from J, with 6 bases in between. Germline values: CDR1 ENHRY, CDR2 SYGVKD. CDR3 in amino acids: CAISDKGEQYF. The CDR3 nucleotides are TGTGCCATCAGTGATAAGGGCGAGCAGTACTTC.

The gene calls are TRBV7-8 and TRBJ2-5; D not resolved. Deletions cut 3 bases from V and 5 bases from J, with 13 bases between. This CDR3 region has 14 residues. CDR1 SGHVS and CDR2 FQNEAQ come from the germline V gene. Here the CDR3 DNA reads TGTGCCAGCAGCTTCTCCCCTAACGCCGAGACCCAGTACTTC. This encodes CASSFSPNAETQYF.

About this clonotype itself: A single base separates this from a much larger clone, so it may be a read error. The CDR3 DNA follows: TGCAGCGCTGTAGTGGCTAGCGGGAGGGCCAGGGAGACCCAGTACTTC. This encodes CSAVVASGRARETQYF. The chain uses TRBV29-1 and TRBJ2-5, with TRBD2 matching 12 bases. CDR3 length equals 16 residues. V was clipped by 7 bases and J by 5 bases; unmatched bases: 14. The germline V gene encodes CDR1 SQVTM and CDR2 ANQGSEA.

This clonotype was counted at least ten times. This chain connects TRBV7-9 to TRBJ1-2; D may be TRBD1 (6 bases). The CDR3 is 14 residues long. Germline CDR1 is SEHNR and CDR2 is FQNEAQ (reference sequence). V lost 3 bases and J lost 4, with 12 bases in between. CDR3 amino acids: CASSFSTGVYGYTF. The CDR3 DNA is TGTGCCAGCAGCTTCTCGACAGGTGTCTATGGCTACACCTTC.

V and J are TRBV27 and TRBJ2-7; 8 bases agree with TRBD1. Germline lookup yields CDR1 MNHEY and CDR2 SMNVEV (reference sequence). This CDR3 region has 13 residues. V gave up 3 bases and J gave up 6 bases; unmatched junction bases: 4. The CDR3, as DNA: TGTGCCAGCAGTTTGACAGGGGAGGCCGAGCAGTACTTC. Amino acids: CASSLTGEAEQYF.

In its sample, this clonotype was seen a few times. CDR3 DNA: TGTGCCAGCAGTCTGTTACAGAGGTGGGAGACCCAGTACTTC. It is translated as CASSLLQRWETQYF. The J gene is TRBJ2-5, the V gene TRBV12-3 or TRBV12-4; D is uncertain. V was trimmed by 5 bases and J by 5 bases, leaving 15 bases between them. This CDR3 is built from 14 residues.

This clonotype appeared a few times. This chain uses TRBV2 with TRBJ2-7; D possibly matches TRBD1 or TRBD2 (5 bases each). The CDR3 runs 15 residues. Germline V gene data show CDR1 as SNHLY and CDR2 as FYNNEI. Trimming shortened V by 6 bases and J by 3 bases, and 18 bases separated the two germline ends. CDR3 DNA sequence: TGTGCCAGCAGGCCCGGTGGGGGTAACGGCTACGAGCAGTACTTC. Encoded protein: CASRPGGGNGYEQYF.

This clonotype was seen ten or more times. V gene TRBV7-9 combines with J gene TRBJ1-4; no clear D. CDR1 and CDR2 from the germline V gene are SEHNR and FQNEAQ (reference sequence). V lost 4 bases, J lost 0 bases, and 9 bases lay in between. The CDR3 is made up of 15 amino acids. The CDR3 loop reads CASSSRWATNEKLFF. CDR3 nucleotide sequence: TGTGCCAGCAGCTCCCGTTGGGCAACTAATGAAAAACTGTTTTTT.

This clonotype came up a few times. The chain employs TRBV5-1 and TRBJ1-5, with a possible D match to TRBD1 (6 bases). Trimming removed 3 bases from V and 7 bases from J, with 20 bases in between. Germline V lookup: CDR1 SGHRS, CDR2 YFSETQ. The CDR3 totals 16 residues. For the CDR3, the DNA is TGCGCCAGCAGCTGCCCCAGGGGTAGGGAAGGACAGCCCCAGCATTTT. This sequence encodes CASSCPRGREGQPQHF.

The chain uses TRBV7-8 and TRBJ2-5, with D tentatively TRBD1 (6 bases). V gave up 6 bases and J gave up 9 bases, with 17 bases separating them. Germline loops: CDR1 SGHVS, CDR2 FQNEAQ. The CDR3 loop spans 13 amino acids. The CDR3 is CASSHRGYQPQYF. CDR3 nucleotide sequence: TGTGCCAGCAGTCATAGGGGGTATCAGCCCCAGTACTTC.

V is TRBV7-2 and J is TRBJ1-4; TRBD1 is a possible D gene (6 bases). The CDR3 is 14 residues long. Looked up from germline, CDR1 is SGHTA and CDR2 is FQGNSA. V shed 5 bases and J shed 0 bases, with 7 bases lying between them. The chain's CDR3 is CASSNRATNEKLFF. Here the CDR3 DNA reads TGTGCCAGCAGCAACAGGGCAACTAATGAAAAACTGTTTTTT.

This clonotype was counted ten times or more. The J gene is TRBJ2-2, the V gene TRBV29-1; 15 bases map to TRBD2. The J segment lost 0 bases and the V segment lost 6 bases, leaving 5 bases of the junction unmatched. CDR1 SQVTM and CDR2 ANQGSEA come from the germline V gene. This CDR3 contains 17 residues. The DNA for the CDR3 is TGCAGCGTCGCTGGACTAGCGGGAGGGCCGAACACCGGGGAGCTGTTTTTT. Translated, it gives CSVAGLAGGPNTGELFF.

This clonotype came up a few times. The chain recombines TRBV6-2 or TRBV6-3 with TRBJ2-5; no reliable D call. Germline lookup yields CDR1 MNHEY and CDR2 SVGEGT. V shed 7 bases and J shed 4 bases, with 13 bases lying between them. This CDR3 has 13 residues. CDR3 region: CASNLRVRETQYF. The CDR3 DNA reads as TGTGCCAGCAACTTACGGGTGCGAGAGACCCAGTACTTC.

This clonotype showed up just a few times. The chain recombines TRBV12-3 or TRBV12-4 with TRBJ1-1; no reliable D call. V lost 1 base to trimming and J lost 7 bases, with 7 bases between them. The CDR3 consists of 12 residues. The CDR3 nucleotides read TGTGCCAGCAGTTTAGGGGCAGGTGAAGCTTTCTTT. This translates into CASSLGAGEAFF.

This clonotype was recorded at least ten times. The chain carries TRBV29-1 and TRBJ1-5; the match to TRBD1 covers 7 bases. The CDR3 sequence is 13 residues long. Germline CDR1 is SQVTM and CDR2 is ANQGSEA. Trimming took 4 bases from V and 5 from J; bases not matched to a gene: 5. The CDR3 sequence is CSVGWDRDQPQHF. CDR3 DNA: TGCAGCGTTGGGTGGGACAGAGATCAGCCCCAGCATTTT.

This clonotype was counted many times. The chain links TRBV7-2 to TRBJ1-6; D might be TRBD1 (5 bases). Germline CDR1 and CDR2: SGHTA and FQGNSA. V was pared by 5 bases and J by 9 bases, with 14 bases between. The CDR3 has 14 amino acids. CDR3 in DNA: TGTGCCAGCAGCCAGACAGCTTATCCTTCACCCCTCCACTTT. This gives the protein CASSQTAYPSPLHF.

This clonotype was counted many times. J is TRBJ2-7 and V is TRBV7-9, with a weak D call TRBD2 (6 bases). Trimming removed 5 bases from V and 5 bases from J, with 16 bases in between. The CDR3 sequence is 14 residues long. CDR1 and CDR2 (germline): SEHNR, FQNEAQ (reference sequence). The CDR3 reads CASSPSGTSHEQYF. CDR3 coding DNA: TGTGCCAGCAGCCCCTCAGGAACTAGCCACGAGCAGTACTTC.

The chain links TRBV10-3 to TRBJ1-6; 9 bases are a match to TRBD1. This CDR3 is 14 amino acids long. The germline gives CDR1 ENHRY, CDR2 SYGVKD. The ends lost 3 bases at V and 10 bases at J; junction bases unmatched: 4. Written as DNA, the CDR3 is TGTGCCATCAGTGAAAGGACAGGGGAATCACCCCTCCACTTT. This encodes CAISERTGESPLHF.

The CDR3 sequence is CASSTDRGELFF. DNA of the CDR3: TGTGCCAGCAGCACGGACAGGGGGGAGCTGTTTTTT. The chain combines TRBV2 with TRBJ2-2, with 7 bases that match TRBD1. This CDR3 contains 12 residues. The ends lost 6 bases at V and 8 bases at J; junction bases unmatched: 3. CDR1 is SNHLY and CDR2 is FYNNEI in the germline V gene.

This clonotype was detected ten times or more. The gene calls are TRBV7-8 and TRBJ2-7; D ambiguous. This CDR3 comprises 11 residues. Trimming took 4 bases from V and 5 from J, leaving 6 bases between them. In germline, CDR1 is SGHVS, CDR2 FQNEAQ. In DNA form, the CDR3 reads TGTGCCAGCAGCTCCAGACACGAGCAGTACTTC. Its protein product is CASSSRHEQYF.